Below, 27 T cell receptor beta chains from the same sample are listed, as sequenced in a study of blood T cell repertoires in COVID-19. Assay used: immunoSEQ multiplex PCR; TCRdb lists only in-frame clones, some missing. The sample contains more than 300,000 clones, roughly 85% of which appear only once. The sample was PBMCs or T cells enriched from blood (not recorded which). All receptors derive from a woman aged 30 to 39 who had recovered from COVID-19.

The sample holds one count of this clone. This CDR3 is CAWNRDSTGELFF. In DNA form, the CDR3 reads TGTGCCTGGAACAGGGATAGCACCGGGGAGCTGTTTTTT. The J gene is TRBJ2-2, the V gene TRBV30; TRBD1 might be the D (6 bases). This CDR3 has 13 amino acids. Germline V gives CDR1 GTSNPN, CDR2 SVGIG (reference sequence). The V end lost 4 bases, the J end lost 4 bases, and 10 bases lay between the germline ends.

This clone occurred a few times. This chain links TRBV2 with TRBJ2-7; perhaps TRBD1 as D (5 bases). The CDR3 contains 12 residues. CDR1 is SNHLY, CDR2 FYNNEI, per germline. V was trimmed by 7 bases and J by 4 bases, leaving 11 bases between them. CDR3 in DNA: TGTGCCAGCAAGTTAGGGGTTTACGAGCAGTACTTC. It codes for CASKLGVYEQYF.

CDR3 loop: CASSRDSSTNEKLFF. The CDR3 DNA sequence: TGTGCCAGCAGCCGAGACAGTTCAACTAATGAAAAACTGTTTTTT. V is TRBV2 and J is TRBJ1-4; a possible D gene is TRBD1 (5 bases). The V end lost 6 bases, the J end lost 0 bases, and 11 bases lay between the germline ends. CDR3 length: 15 residues. CDR1 and CDR2 from the germline V gene are SNHLY and FYNNEI.

This chain connects TRBV5-5 to TRBJ1-3; possibly TRBD1 for D (5 bases). V was shortened by 1 base and J by 3 bases, with 5 bases between the two germline ends. The germline V gene has CDR1 SGHKS and CDR2 YYEKEE (reference sequence). The length of the CDR3 is 13 residues. CDR3 amino acids: CASSLRGGNTIYF. CDR3 nucleotides: TGTGCCAGCAGCTTGAGGGGTGGAAACACCATATATTTT. Using reference TRBV5-5 and TRBJ1-3 for the parts outside the CDR3, the full variable domain is DAGVTQSPTHLIKTRGQQVTLRCSPISGHKSVSWYQQVLGQGPQFIFQYYEKEERGRGNFPDRFSARQFPNYSSELNVNALLLGDSALYLCASSLRGGNTIYFGEGSWLTVV.

The chain carries TRBV7-2 and TRBJ2-5, with D possibly TRBD1 on 6 matching bases. CDR1 is SGHTA and CDR2 is FQGNSA in the germline V gene. CDR3 size: 15 residues. The ends were cut back, 3 bases at V and 2 bases at J, with 13 bases in the middle. The DNA of the CDR3 is TGTGCCAGCAGCTTGTCCAGGGGCAGTCAAGAGACCCAGTACTTC. Residues: CASSLSRGSQETQYF.

This chain links TRBV7-2 with TRBJ2-5; TRBD2 might be the D (5 bases). Germline V gives CDR1 SGHTA, CDR2 FQGNSA. This CDR3 region has 14 residues. V dropped 5 bases and J dropped 4 bases, with 14 bases sitting between them. The CDR3 sequence is CASSRPLGRETQYF. DNA of the CDR3: TGTGCCAGCAGCCGCCCACTGGGGAGAGAGACCCAGTACTTC.

The CDR3 is CASSLGSEQQYF. DNA of the CDR3: TGTGCCAGCAGTCTCGGGTCAGAACAGCAGTACTTC. V gene TRBV7-9 combines with J gene TRBJ2-7, with D unresolved. The CDR3 consists of 12 residues. V lost 6 bases and J lost 8, with 14 bases in between. Germline loops: CDR1 SEHNR, CDR2 FQNEAQ (reference sequence).

CDR3: CASSPSGGDRQETQYF. The CDR3 DNA is TGTGCCAGCAGTCCCTCCGGGGGGGACCGCCAAGAGACCCAGTACTTC. The rearrangement joins TRBV27 to TRBJ2-5; 8 bases line up with TRBD2. The CDR3 is made up of 16 amino acids. CDR1 is MNHEY and CDR2 is SMNVEV in the germline V gene (reference sequence). After removal of 5 bases from V and 1 base from J, the junction contained 9 bases not matched to a gene.

For the CDR3, the DNA is TGCGCCAGCAGCACCCTCGGGGCGGGGGTGCAAGAGACCCAGTACTTC. It specifies CASSTLGAGVQETQYF. The chain couples TRBV5-1 to TRBJ2-5, with 7 bases identical to TRBD2. The germline CDR1 and CDR2 sequences are SGHRS and YFSETQ. V lost 4 bases to trimming and J lost 2 bases; unmatched junction nucleotides: 11. This CDR3 contains 16 residues.

As to this clone: One end of the junction is discordant with germline, which a read error may explain. The V call is TRBV30, the J call TRBJ1-5; TRBD1 is a possible D gene (6 bases). The CDR3 contains 13 residues. Germline lookup yields CDR1 GTSNPN and CDR2 SVGIG (reference sequence). In nucleotides, the CDR3 is TGTGCCTGGAGTGTATCCGGACAGAGAATCATCAATTTT. Its translation: CAWSVSGQRIINF.

This clone has only one observation. The chain carries TRBV2 and TRBJ2-3, with D tentatively TRBD1 (6 bases). The germline V gene encodes CDR1 SNHLY and CDR2 FYNNEI. With 6 bases removed from V and 2 bases from J, the gap between germline ends came to 15 bases. This CDR3 spans 15 amino acids. CDR3 DNA sequence: TGTGCCAGCAGAGACAGGCCTTCTTACACAGATACGCAGTATTTT. This sequence encodes CASRDRPSYTDTQYF. Full variable domain (remainder filled in from reference TRBV2 and TRBJ2-3): EPEVTQTPSHQVTQMGQEVILRCVPISNHLYFYWYRQILGQKVEFLVSFYNNEISEKSEIFDDQFSVERPDGSNFTLKIRSTKLEDSAMYFCASRDRPSYTDTQYFGPGTRLTVL.

The chain links TRBV5-1 to TRBJ2-2; 11 nucleotides agree with TRBD1. V shed 3 bases, J shed 6 bases, and the junction held 4 bases outside the gene matches. CDR1 and CDR2 from the germline V gene are SGHRS and YFSETQ. CDR3 size: 15 residues. CDR3 sequence: CASSSRTGGSGELFF. CDR3 bases: TGCGCCAGCAGCTCGAGGACAGGGGGCTCCGGGGAGCTGTTTTTT.

The chain joins TRBV7-8 to TRBJ1-2, with D tentatively TRBD1 (6 bases). The CDR3 contains 17 residues. V was pared by 5 bases and J by 2 bases, with 21 bases between. Germline-derived CDR1 and CDR2 are SGHVS and FQNEAQ. The CDR3 DNA sequence: TGTGCCAGCAGCAAACAGCGGGACAACCTTGGGAACTATGGCTACACCTTC. Translated, it gives CASSKQRDNLGNYGYTF. Complete variable domain (other parts from reference TRBV7-8 and TRBJ1-2): GAGVSQSPRYKVAKRGQDVALRCDPISGHVSLFWYQQALGQGPEFLTYFQNEAQLDKSGLPSDRFFAERPEGSVSTLKIQRTQQEDSAVYLCASSKQRDNLGNYGYTFGSGTRLTVV.

This rearrangement joins TRBV6-6 to TRBJ1-5, with D unclear. This CDR3 contains 14 residues. CDR1 is MNHNY, CDR2 SVGAGI, per germline (reference sequence). V shed 8 bases and J shed 7 bases, with 18 bases lying between them. CDR3 nucleotide sequence: TGTGCCAGCGAGGCGGGCGATAGGAACCAGCCCCAGCATTTT. This encodes CASEAGDRNQPQHF.

The chain joins TRBV7-9 to TRBJ2-1, with 11 bases that match TRBD2. CDR3 size: 15 residues. The germline V gene encodes CDR1 SEHNR and CDR2 FQNEAQ (reference sequence). With 1 base clipped from V and 12 bases from J, the junction kept 8 bases outside the gene matches. CDR3: CASSLGASGGIRQFF. As DNA, the CDR3 is TGTGCCAGCAGCTTAGGCGCTAGCGGGGGGATACGGCAGTTCTTC.

The chain has TRBV18 and TRBJ1-4; 7 bases are a match to TRBD1. Germline CDR1 and CDR2: KGHSH and LQKENI. This CDR3 contains 15 residues. Losses at the gene ends were 4 bases for V and 8 bases for J; bases not matched to a gene: 10. The CDR3: CASSRGTASNEKLFF. The CDR3 DNA reads as TGTGCCAGCTCACGCGGGACAGCGAGTAACGAAAAACTGTTTTTT.

This chain uses TRBV7-9 with TRBJ1-6; D gene uncertain. CDR1 is SEHNR, CDR2 FQNEAQ, per germline (reference sequence). Between the trimmed V and J ends, which lost 5 bases and 7 bases, there was a span of 21 bases. CDR3 length equals 17 residues. CDR3 region: CASSPSADRGGNSPLHF. The CDR3 DNA sequence: TGTGCCAGCAGCCCCTCCGCGGATCGGGGAGGGAATTCACCCCTCCACTTT.

The CDR3 region is CSGGRLQETQYF. CDR3 sequence (DNA): TGCAGTGGAGGCCGGCTCCAAGAGACCCAGTACTTC. This chain uses TRBV29-1 with TRBJ2-5; the D gene is possibly TRBD2 (5 bases). Germline V lookup: CDR1 SQVTM, CDR2 ANQGSEA. The CDR3 runs 12 residues.

The genes are TRBV7-9 and TRBJ2-5, with a weak D call TRBD1 (7 bases). Deletions cut 1 base from V and 2 bases from J, with 17 bases between. The CDR3 is 17 amino acids. CDR1 is SEHNR, CDR2 FQNEAQ, per germline (reference sequence). CDR3 region: CASSLEGGGQAQETQYF. The CDR3 region has the DNA TGTGCCAGCAGCTTAGAGGGGGGAGGACAGGCTCAAGAGACCCAGTACTTC.

The J gene is TRBJ1-1, the V gene TRBV6-5; tentatively, D is TRBD1 (5 bases). Trimming left V 2 bases short and J 1 base short, with 11 bases between. Germline loops: CDR1 MNHEY, CDR2 SVGAGI. This CDR3 has 15 amino acids. CDR3 coding DNA: TGTGCCAGCAGTTACGGGGCGGTTAGGAACACTGAAGCTTTCTTT. This codes for CASSYGAVRNTEAFF.

This chain joins TRBV5-4 and TRBJ2-7; 8 bases line up with TRBD2. V shed 10 bases and J 7 bases; nucleotides not matched to a gene: 13. In germline, CDR1 is SGHNT, CDR2 YYREEE (reference sequence). The CDR3 spans 13 residues. CDR3 protein: CAYKSGAGVEQYF. CDR3 nucleotide sequence: TGTGCCTACAAATCGGGAGCGGGAGTAGAGCAGTACTTC.

V gene TRBV6-5 combines with J gene TRBJ1-2; 11 bases map to TRBD1. CDR1 is MNHEY, CDR2 SVGAGI, per germline. The junction had 0 bases not matched to a gene; V was cut back by 4 bases and J by 2 bases. This CDR3 has 14 residues. CDR3 bases: TGTGCCAGCAGTTGGGACAGGGGGAACTATGGCTACACCTTC. As protein: CASSWDRGNYGYTF.

This chain uses TRBV6-2 or TRBV6-3 with TRBJ1-1; D possibly corresponds to TRBD1 (6 bases). The CDR3 has 17 residues. V was shortened by 2 bases and J by 0 bases, with 16 bases between the two germline ends. The V gene's germline CDR1 is MNHEY and CDR2 SVGEGT. DNA for the CDR3: TGTGCCAGCAGTTACGGGGACAAAAGACTCATGAACACTGAAGCTTTCTTT. Its translation: CASSYGDKRLMNTEAFF.

The rearrangement joins TRBV19 to TRBJ2-7; 9 bases match TRBD1. This CDR3 has 17 residues. V lost 3 bases, J lost 0 bases, and 9 bases stayed unmatched. Germline loops: CDR1 LNHDA, CDR2 SQIVND (reference sequence). The CDR3 loop is CASSILPPTGGSYEQYF. CDR3 DNA sequence: TGTGCCAGTAGTATCCTTCCGCCGACAGGGGGCTCCTACGAGCAGTACTTC. Full variable domain (rest looked up from reference TRBV19 and TRBJ2-7): DGGITQSPKYLFRKEGQNVTLSCEQNLNHDAMYWYRQDPGQGLRLIYYSQIVNDFQKGDIAEGYSVSREKKESFPLTVTSAQKNPTAFYLCASSILPPTGGSYEQYFGPGTRLTVT.

The chain links TRBV10-3 to TRBJ2-3, with 11 nucleotides matching TRBD2. The CDR3 has 16 residues. Losses at the gene ends were 6 bases for V and 3 bases for J; bases not matched to a gene: 8. Germline assignment: CDR1 ENHRY and CDR2 SYGVKD. As DNA, the CDR3 is TGTGCCATCAGGGAAACTAGCGGGGGAGGGACAGATACGCAGTATTTT. Translated, it gives CAIRETSGGGTDTQYF.

The rearrangement joins TRBV7-8 to TRBJ1-6; 8 bases are a match to TRBD1. In germline, CDR1 is SGHVS, CDR2 FQNEAQ. The CDR3 is 15 amino acids. With V trimmed by 5 bases and J by 9 bases, 9 bases remained unmatched. CDR3 loop: CASSRGGDRGSPLHF. CDR3 sequence (DNA): TGTGCCAGCAGCCGAGGAGGCGACAGGGGTTCACCCCTCCACTTT.

The chain uses TRBV29-1 and TRBJ2-7; D is unclear. V gave up 5 bases and J gave up 0 bases, with 8 bases separating them. This CDR3 spans 12 amino acids. Germline lookup yields CDR1 SQVTM and CDR2 ANQGSEA. DNA for the CDR3: TGCAGCGTTCAATCGAGCTCCTACGAGCAGTACTTC. Translating it yields CSVQSSSYEQYF.